The sequence of this T cell receptor beta chain was determined in a study of cytomegalovirus exposure and HLA in healthy donors. Findings and caveats of the study: Follow-up analysis found HLA locus-dependent TCR association rates, highest for DRB1 and lowest for HLA-C. In a later analysis, a missense DCLRE1C variant was linked to TCR beta V- and J-gene trimming.

This clone has a handful of counts. Its antigen is as yet unknown. In the PCR, 60 Vbeta and 13 Jbeta primers were used. Assay: immunoSEQ multiplex PCR; the TCRdb copy retains only in-frame clones and omits some. The table has hundreds of thousands of clones, about three quarters seen once. V lost 6 bases and J lost 1, with 12 bases in between. The CDR3 has 15 amino acids. Germline V gene lookup returns CDR1 LNHDA and CDR2 SQIVND (reference sequence). The sequence came from a man aged 18 to 29 in good health and CMV-seronegative. The V gene is TRBV19, the J gene TRBJ2-2, with D maybe TRBD1 (6 bases). Sequenced material: PBMCs. The CDR3 loop is CASRPGHLNTGELFF. CDR3 nucleotides: TGTGCCAGTAGGCCGGGACACCTGAACACCGGGGAGCTGTTTTTT. The complete variable domain, with remaining parts taken from reference TRBV19 and TRBJ2-2, reads DGGITQSPKYLFRKEGQNVTLSCEQNLNHDAMYWYRQDPGQGLRLIYYSQIVNDFQKGDIAEGYSVSREKKESFPLTVTSAQKNPTAFYLCASRPGHLNTGELFFGEGSRLTVL.